The TCR beta chain described here comes from a study of human T cells and chemical hapten exposure. Time point defined: patch test 3, about 24 weeks after DPC sensitization. Described treatment: therapeutic diphenylcyclopropenone sensitization with weekly scalp DPC. Each CDR3 protein is one row after TCRdb ran MiXCR on the RACE reads. The repertoire holds more than 95,000 distinct CDR3 sequences, with 27% as singletons. Germline V lookup: CDR1 SGHRS, CDR2 YFSETQ. CDR3 length: 16 amino acids. Trimming at V came to 1 base and at J to 0 bases, leaving 6 bases not matched to a gene. This rearrangement joins TRBV5-1 to TRBJ2-7; 8 bases fit TRBD2. This TCR was recovered from a man aged 40-49 years with alopecia areata. Some clones in this sample may be carry-over from other donors' samples. The sequencing here drew on whole blood, taken in connection with sensitization to the hapten diphenylcyclopropenone (DPC). The chain's CDR3 is CASSLQGGRSSYEQYF. The CDR3 nucleotides are TGCGCCAGCAGCTTGCAAGGCGGGAGGAGCTCCTACGAGCAGTACTTC.